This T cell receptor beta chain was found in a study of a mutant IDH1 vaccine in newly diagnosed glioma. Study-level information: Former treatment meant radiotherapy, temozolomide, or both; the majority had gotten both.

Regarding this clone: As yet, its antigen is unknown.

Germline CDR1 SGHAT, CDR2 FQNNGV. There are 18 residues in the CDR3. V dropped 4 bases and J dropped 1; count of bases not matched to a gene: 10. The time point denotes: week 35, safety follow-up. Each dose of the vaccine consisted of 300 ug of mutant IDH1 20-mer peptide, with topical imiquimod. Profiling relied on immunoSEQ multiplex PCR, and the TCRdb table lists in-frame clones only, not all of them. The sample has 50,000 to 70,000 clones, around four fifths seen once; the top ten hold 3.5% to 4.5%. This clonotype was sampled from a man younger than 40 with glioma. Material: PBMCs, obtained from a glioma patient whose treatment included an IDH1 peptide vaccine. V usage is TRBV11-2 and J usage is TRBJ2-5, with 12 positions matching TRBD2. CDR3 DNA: TGTGCCAGCAGCTCCAACTTACTAGCGGGGGGAGTCCAAGAGACCCAGTACTTC. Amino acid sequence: CASSSNLLAGGVQETQYF.